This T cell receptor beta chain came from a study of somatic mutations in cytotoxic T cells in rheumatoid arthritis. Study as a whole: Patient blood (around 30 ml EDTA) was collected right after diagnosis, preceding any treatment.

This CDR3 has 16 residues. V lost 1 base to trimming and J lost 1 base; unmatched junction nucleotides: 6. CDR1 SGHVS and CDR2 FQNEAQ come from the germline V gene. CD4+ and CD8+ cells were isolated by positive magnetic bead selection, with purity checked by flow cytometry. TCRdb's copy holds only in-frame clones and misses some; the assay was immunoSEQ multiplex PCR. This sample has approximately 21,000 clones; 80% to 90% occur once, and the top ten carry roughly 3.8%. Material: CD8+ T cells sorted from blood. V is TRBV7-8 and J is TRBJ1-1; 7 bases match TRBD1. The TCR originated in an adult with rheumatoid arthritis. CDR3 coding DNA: TGTGCCAGCAGCTTAGGGAGCAGACAGGGGAACACTGAAGCTTTCTTT. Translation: CASSLGSRQGNTEAFF.